This T cell receptor (beta chain) was sequenced for a study of cytomegalovirus exposure and HLA in healthy donors. Study context: Tens of millions of unique TCRs from HLA-typed donors made up an early data release. Study observations and caveats: Later work found that TCR association rates differed between HLA loci; DRB1 had the most and HLA-C the fewest. It was 150 to 200 TCR beta chains that were listed as cytomegalovirus-associated.

60 Vbeta and 13 Jbeta primers were used in PCR. Data came from immunoSEQ multiplex PCR; TCRdb stores just in-frame clones and leaves some out. Of more than 200,000 clones in the sample, more than 75% were seen once. Notes on this clone: Its antigen remains unknown.

The CDR3 runs 14 residues. Germline trimming cut 5 bases from V and 8 bases from J; bases unmatched to any gene: 8. From germline, CDR1 is SGHTA and CDR2 FQGNSA. The source is a human donor in good health. Sequencing was carried out using PBMCs. The rearrangement joins TRBV7-2 to TRBJ2-1, with 8 bases lining up with TRBD2. The CDR3 is CASSLGREAHEQFF. CDR3 DNA: TGTGCCAGCAGCCTTGGGCGGGAGGCCCATGAGCAGTTCTTC.